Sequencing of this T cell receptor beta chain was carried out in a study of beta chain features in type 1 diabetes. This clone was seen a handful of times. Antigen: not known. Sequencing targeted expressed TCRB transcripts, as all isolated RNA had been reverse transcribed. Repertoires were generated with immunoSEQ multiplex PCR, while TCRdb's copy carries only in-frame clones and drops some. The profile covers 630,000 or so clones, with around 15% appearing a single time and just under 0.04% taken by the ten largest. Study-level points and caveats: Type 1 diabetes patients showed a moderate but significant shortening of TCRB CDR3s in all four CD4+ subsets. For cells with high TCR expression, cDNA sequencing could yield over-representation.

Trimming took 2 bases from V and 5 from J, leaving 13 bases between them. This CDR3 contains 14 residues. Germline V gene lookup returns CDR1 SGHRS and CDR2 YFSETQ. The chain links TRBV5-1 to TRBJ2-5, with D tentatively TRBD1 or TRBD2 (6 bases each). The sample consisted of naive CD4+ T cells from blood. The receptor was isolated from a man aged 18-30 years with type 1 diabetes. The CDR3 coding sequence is TGCGCCAGCAGCTTAAGGGGGGCGGAGGAGACCCAGTACTTC. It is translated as CASSLRGAEETQYF. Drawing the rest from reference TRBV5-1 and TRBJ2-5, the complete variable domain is KAGVTQTPRYLIKTRGQQVTLSCSPISGHRSVSWYQQTPGQGLQFLFEYFSETQRNKGNFPGRFSGRQFSNSRSEMNVSTLELGDSALYLCASSLRGAEETQYFGPGTRLLVL.